This T cell receptor beta chain was found in a study of Ad26.COV2.S vaccination and SARS-CoV-2 variants. Across the study: The authors gave Ad26.COV2.S intramuscularly, either once or twice 56 days apart.

Measured with immunoSEQ multiplex PCR; TCRdb has only the in-frame clones, and not every one. The table has 380,000 or so clones, about 87% seen once. Per germline, CDR1 SGHTA and CDR2 FQGNSA. With 1 base clipped from V and 8 bases from J, the junction kept 13 bases outside the gene matches. The CDR3 is 17 amino acids. The treatment was: around 19 received Ad26.COV2.S at low or high dose, single or two shots; 5 received placebo; per-sample allocation not given. Sampling was done on day 63 after the first vaccine or placebo injection. The receptor was derived from a person between 18 and 60 years old who received the Ad26.COV2.S COVID-19 vaccine or a placebo. V is TRBV7-2 and J is TRBJ2-1, with TRBD1 identical over 8 bases. Specimen: peripheral blood, collected in a trial of Ad26.COV2.S vaccine versus placebo. The DNA for the CDR3 is TGTGCCAGCAGCTTAGACCTAGACAGGGGAGTTCGTTATGAGCAGTTCTTC. Translating gives CASSLDLDRGVRYEQFF.